A single sample gave rise to the 9 T cell receptor beta chains below, sequenced in a study of identical twins. TCRdb fed the 5' RACE reads into MiXCR, producing one record per CDR3 protein. The repertoire holds about 1.7 million distinct CDR3 sequences, about 32% seen once, with more than 0.25% in the top ten. Sequencing was carried out using cord blood. All receptors derive from a newborn girl in good health.

The chain uses TRBV16 and TRBJ1-1, with 8 bases fitting TRBD1. After removal of 5 bases from V and 2 bases from J, the junction contained 7 bases not matched to a gene. The CDR3 spans 15 residues. Germline CDR1 and CDR2: KGHSY and FQNENV. In nucleotides, the CDR3 is TGTGCCAGCAGCTACCACAGGGGGACCAACACTGAAGCTTTCTTT. It is translated as CASSYHRGTNTEAFF. Filled out from reference TRBV16 and TRBJ1-1, the complete variable domain reads GEEVAQTPKHLVRGEGQKAKLYCAPIKGHSYVFWYQQVLKNEFKFLISFQNENVFDETGMPKERFSAKCLPNSPCSLEIQATKLEDSAVYFCASSYHRGTNTEAFFGQGTRLTVV.

The chain has TRBV2 and TRBJ2-7; unclear D gene. Trimming shortened V by 2 bases and J by 7 bases, and 12 bases separated the two germline ends. Germline CDR1 is SNHLY and CDR2 is FYNNEI. This CDR3 contains 13 residues. The CDR3 DNA reads TGTGCCAGCAGTGAAACCCCTCGTGGTGAGCAGTACTTC. This encodes CASSETPRGEQYF.

Details on this clonotype: Given a much more abundant clone one base away, this may be a read error. The chain combines TRBV7-9 with TRBJ2-3, with 9 nucleotides matching TRBD1. CDR3 length: 15 amino acids. From germline, CDR1 is SEHNR and CDR2 FQNEAQ (reference sequence). The CDR3 DNA reads as TGTACCAGCAGCTTCGGACAGGGGCTTGCAGATACGCAGTATTTT. Residues: CTSSFGQGLADTQYF.

The rearrangement links TRBV6-5 to TRBJ2-1; maybe TRBD1 (8 bases). The DNA end is a closer match to TRBJ2-7, so the J assignment may be wrong. Germline loops: CDR1 MNHEY, CDR2 SVGAGI. This CDR3 is built from 16 residues. The CDR3 protein is CASSRQGRASYNEQYF. DNA for the CDR3: TGTGCCAGCAGTAGACAGGGGAGGGCCTCCTACAATGAGCAGTACTTC.

The rearrangement joins TRBV30 to TRBJ1-2; D perhaps matches TRBD1 (6 bases). The V gene's germline CDR1 is GTSNPN and CDR2 SVGIG (reference sequence). The CDR3 is made up of 12 amino acids. The V and J ends lost 1 base and 5 bases respectively, with 8 bases between them. The CDR3 loop is CAWSETGYGYTF. Written as DNA, the CDR3 is TGTGCCTGGAGTGAGACAGGTTATGGCTACACCTTC. Together with reference TRBV30 and TRBJ1-2, the CDR3 gives the full variable domain: SQTIHQWPATLVQPVGSPLSLECTVEGTSNPNLYWYRQAAGRGLQLLFYSVGIGQISSEVPQNLSASRPQDRQFILSSKKLLLSDSGFYLCAWSETGYGYTFGSGTRLTVV.

This chain uses TRBV21-1 with TRBJ1-5; the table assigns TRBD1, which was not confirmed against the DNA. TRBV21-1 is tagged as a pseudogene. The CDR3 has 17 amino acids. Here the CDR3 DNA reads TGTGCCAGCAGCAAATCCTTCCCGTCGACAGGAGGTCAGCCCCAGCATTTT. Translated, it gives CASSKSFPSTGGQPQHF.

In this sample, this clonotype turned up many times. This chain connects TRBV6-1 to TRBJ1-5, with unresolved D. The CDR3 is 14 amino acids. V lost 3 bases to trimming and J lost 2 bases, with 8 bases between them. Germline V gene lookup returns CDR1 MNHNS and CDR2 SASEGT. The CDR3 loop reads CASSEGGGNQPQHF. The CDR3 nucleotides are TGTGCCAGCAGTGAGGGTGGGGGCAATCAGCCCCAGCATTTT.

The chain is built from TRBV7-9 and TRBJ2-7; TRBD1 or TRBD2 may be the D gene (5 bases each). Germline-derived CDR1 and CDR2 are SEHNR and FQNEAQ (reference sequence). Trimming left V 5 bases short and J 3 bases short, with 17 bases between. The CDR3 has 15 residues. CDR3 sequence reads: CASSRNSGTGYEQYF. The CDR3 DNA is TGTGCCAGCAGCCGTAATTCCGGGACGGGCTACGAGCAGTACTTC.

The chain carries TRBV11-2 and TRBJ2-3; TRBD2 is a possible D gene (6 bases). With 0 bases removed from V and 9 bases from J, the gap between germline ends came to 16 bases. The CDR3 sequence is 15 residues long. Looked up from germline, CDR1 is SGHAT and CDR2 is FQNNGV. CDR3: CASSLDLVADYTQYF. DNA for the CDR3: TGTGCCAGCAGCTTAGATCTGGTAGCGGATTACACGCAGTATTTT.